The clone carrying this T cell receptor beta chain was observed a single time. Antigen: not known. These data are taken from a study of OX40 agonist ivuxolimab in advanced cancers. Regarding the study as a whole: There was clonal expansion of CD4+ and CD8+ blood T cells by week 6 at 0.1 to 3.0 mg/kg.

Autoimmune disease history or systemic immunosuppression led to patient exclusion. Produced via immunoSEQ multiplex PCR; TCRdb's table is partial and in-frame only. The sample consists of some 80,000 clones, about 89% of them appearing once. This CDR3 spans 15 amino acids. The receptor was derived from an adult with an advanced solid tumor such as melanoma, head and neck, liver or kidney cancer. Sequencing used CD4+ or CD8+ T cells sorted from blood, obtained in a trial of the OX40 agonist ivuxolimab. The chain is built from TRBV21-1 and TRBJ2-7; the table's D call, TRBD1, was not checked against the DNA. TRBV21-1 is deemed a pseudogene. The CDR3 nucleotides are TGTGCCAGCACCGAGACAGGTCAAACTTCCTACGAGCAGTACTTC. This codes for CASTETGQTSYEQYF.